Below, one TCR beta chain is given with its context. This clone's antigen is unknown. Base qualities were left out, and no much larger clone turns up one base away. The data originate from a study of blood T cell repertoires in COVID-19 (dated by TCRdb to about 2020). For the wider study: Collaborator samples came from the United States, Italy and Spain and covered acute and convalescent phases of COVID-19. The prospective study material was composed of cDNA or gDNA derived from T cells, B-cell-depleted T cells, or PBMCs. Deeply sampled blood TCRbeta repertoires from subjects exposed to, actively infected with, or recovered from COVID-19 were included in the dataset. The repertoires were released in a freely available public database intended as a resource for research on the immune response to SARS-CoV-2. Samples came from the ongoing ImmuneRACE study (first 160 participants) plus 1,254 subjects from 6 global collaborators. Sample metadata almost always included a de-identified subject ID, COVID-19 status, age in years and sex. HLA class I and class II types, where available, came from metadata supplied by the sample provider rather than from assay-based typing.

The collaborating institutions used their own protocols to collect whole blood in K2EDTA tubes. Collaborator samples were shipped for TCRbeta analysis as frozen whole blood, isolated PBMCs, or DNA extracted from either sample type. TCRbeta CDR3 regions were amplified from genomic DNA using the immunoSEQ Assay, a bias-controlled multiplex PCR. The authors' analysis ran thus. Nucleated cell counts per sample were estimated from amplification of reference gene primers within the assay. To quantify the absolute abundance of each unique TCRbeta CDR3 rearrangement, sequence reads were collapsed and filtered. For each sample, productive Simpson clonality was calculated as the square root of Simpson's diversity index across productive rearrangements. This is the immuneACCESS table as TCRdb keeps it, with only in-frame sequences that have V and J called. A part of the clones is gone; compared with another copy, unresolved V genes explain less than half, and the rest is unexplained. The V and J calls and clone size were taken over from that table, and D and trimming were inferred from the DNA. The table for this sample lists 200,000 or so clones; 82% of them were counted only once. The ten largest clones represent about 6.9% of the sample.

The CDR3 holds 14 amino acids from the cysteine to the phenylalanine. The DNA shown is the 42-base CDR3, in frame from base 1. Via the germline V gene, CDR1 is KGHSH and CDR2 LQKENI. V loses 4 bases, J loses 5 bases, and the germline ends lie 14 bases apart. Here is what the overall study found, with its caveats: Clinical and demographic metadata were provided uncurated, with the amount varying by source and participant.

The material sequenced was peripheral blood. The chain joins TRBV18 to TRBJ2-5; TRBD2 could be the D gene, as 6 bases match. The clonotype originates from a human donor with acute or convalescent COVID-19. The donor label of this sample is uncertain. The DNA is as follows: TGTGCCAGCTCACTCCAGGAGGGTATGGAGACCCAGTACTTC. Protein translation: CASSLQEGMETQYF.